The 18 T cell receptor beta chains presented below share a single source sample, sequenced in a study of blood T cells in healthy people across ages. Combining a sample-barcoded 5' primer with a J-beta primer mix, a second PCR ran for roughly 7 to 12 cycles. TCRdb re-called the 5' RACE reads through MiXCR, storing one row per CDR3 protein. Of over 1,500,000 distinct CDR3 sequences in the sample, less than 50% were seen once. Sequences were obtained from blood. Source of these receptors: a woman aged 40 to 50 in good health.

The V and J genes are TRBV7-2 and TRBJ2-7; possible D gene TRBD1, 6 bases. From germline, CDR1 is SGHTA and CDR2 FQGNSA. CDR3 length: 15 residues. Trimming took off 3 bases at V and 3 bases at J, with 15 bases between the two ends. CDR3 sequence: CASSLDRGFIYEQYF. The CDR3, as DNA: TGTGCCAGCAGCTTGGACAGAGGTTTTATCTACGAGCAGTACTTC. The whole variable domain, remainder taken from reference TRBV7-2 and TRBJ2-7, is GAGVSQSPSNKVTEKGKDVELRCDPISGHTALYWYRQSLGQGLEFLIYFQGNSAPDKSGLPSDRFSAERTGGSVSTLTIQRTQQEDSAVYLCASSLDRGFIYEQYFGPGTRLTVT.

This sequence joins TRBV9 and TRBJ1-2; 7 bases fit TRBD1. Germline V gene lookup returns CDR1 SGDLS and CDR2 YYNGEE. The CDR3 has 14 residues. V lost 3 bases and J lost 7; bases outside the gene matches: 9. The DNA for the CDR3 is TGTGCCAGCAGCGCCACAGGGGAGACGGGTGGCTACACCTTC. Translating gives CASSATGETGGYTF.

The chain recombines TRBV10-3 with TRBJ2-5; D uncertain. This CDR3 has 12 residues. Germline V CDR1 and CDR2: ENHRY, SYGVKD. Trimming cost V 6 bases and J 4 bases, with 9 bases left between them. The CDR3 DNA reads TGTGCCATCAGCCAGTACTCAGAGACCCAGTACTTC. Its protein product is CAISQYSETQYF.

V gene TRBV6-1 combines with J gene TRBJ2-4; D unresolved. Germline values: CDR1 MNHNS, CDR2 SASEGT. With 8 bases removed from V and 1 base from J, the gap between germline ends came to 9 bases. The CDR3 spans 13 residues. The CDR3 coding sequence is TGTGCCAGCTCTACGGAGGCCAAAAACATTCAGTACTTC. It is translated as CASSTEAKNIQYF.

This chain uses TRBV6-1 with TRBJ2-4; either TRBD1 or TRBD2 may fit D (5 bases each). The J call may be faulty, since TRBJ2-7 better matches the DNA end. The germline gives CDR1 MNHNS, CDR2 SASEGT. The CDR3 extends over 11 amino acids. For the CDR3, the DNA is TGTGCCACCCAGGGAGCAAACGAGCAGTACTTC. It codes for CATQGANEQYF.

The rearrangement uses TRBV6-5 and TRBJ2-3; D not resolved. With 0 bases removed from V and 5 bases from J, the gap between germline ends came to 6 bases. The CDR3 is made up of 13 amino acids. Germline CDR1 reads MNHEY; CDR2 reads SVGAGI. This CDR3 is CASSYSDQDTQYF. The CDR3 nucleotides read TGTGCCAGCAGTTACTCGGATCAAGATACGCAGTATTTT.

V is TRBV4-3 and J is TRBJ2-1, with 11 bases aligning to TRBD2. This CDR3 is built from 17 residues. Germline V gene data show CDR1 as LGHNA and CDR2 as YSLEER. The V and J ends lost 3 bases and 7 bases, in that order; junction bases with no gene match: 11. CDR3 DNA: TGCGCCAGCAGCCACAGTAACCTAGCGGGGGGCCTGAATGAGCAGTTCTTC. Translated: CASSHSNLAGGLNEQFF.

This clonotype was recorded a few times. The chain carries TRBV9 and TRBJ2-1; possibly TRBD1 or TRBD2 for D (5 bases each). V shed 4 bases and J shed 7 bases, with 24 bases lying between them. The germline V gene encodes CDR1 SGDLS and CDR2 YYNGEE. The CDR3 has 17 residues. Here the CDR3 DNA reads TGTGCCAGCAGCCCCCCTGAGGGTTCGGGACCATGGAATGAGCAGTTCTTC. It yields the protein CASSPPEGSGPWNEQFF.

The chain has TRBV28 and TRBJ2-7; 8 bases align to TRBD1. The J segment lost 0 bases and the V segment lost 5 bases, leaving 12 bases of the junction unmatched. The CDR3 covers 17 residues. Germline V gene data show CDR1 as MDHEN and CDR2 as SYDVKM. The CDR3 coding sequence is TGTGCCAGCAGTCCCGCAGTTCTGGACAGGGACTCCTACGAGCAGTACTTC. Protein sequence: CASSPAVLDRDSYEQYF.

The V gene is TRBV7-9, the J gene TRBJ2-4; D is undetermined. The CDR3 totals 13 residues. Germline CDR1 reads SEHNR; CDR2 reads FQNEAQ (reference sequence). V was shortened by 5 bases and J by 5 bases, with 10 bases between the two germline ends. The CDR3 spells CASSPNSENIQYF. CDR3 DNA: TGTGCCAGCAGCCCTAACTCGGAAAACATTCAGTACTTC.

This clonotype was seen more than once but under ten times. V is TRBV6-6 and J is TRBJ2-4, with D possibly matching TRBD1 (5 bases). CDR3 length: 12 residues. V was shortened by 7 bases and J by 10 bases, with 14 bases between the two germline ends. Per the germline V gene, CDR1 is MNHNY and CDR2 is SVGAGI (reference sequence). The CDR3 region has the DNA TGTGCCAGCAACACAAAAAAGGGGATTCAGTACTTC. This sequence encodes CASNTKKGIQYF.

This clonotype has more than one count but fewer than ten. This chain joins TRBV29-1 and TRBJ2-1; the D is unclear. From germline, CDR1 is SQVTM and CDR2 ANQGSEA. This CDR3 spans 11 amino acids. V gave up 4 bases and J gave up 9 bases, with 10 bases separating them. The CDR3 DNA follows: TGCAGCGTTGGGCGCACGTCTGAGCAGTTCTTC. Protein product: CSVGRTSEQFF.

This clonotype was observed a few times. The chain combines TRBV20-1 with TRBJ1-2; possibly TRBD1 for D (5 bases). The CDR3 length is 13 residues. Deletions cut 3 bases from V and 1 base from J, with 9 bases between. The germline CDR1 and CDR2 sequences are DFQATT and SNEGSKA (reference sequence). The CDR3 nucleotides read TGCAGTGCTAGGATGGGGGTTAACTATGGCTACACCTTC. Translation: CSARMGVNYGYTF.

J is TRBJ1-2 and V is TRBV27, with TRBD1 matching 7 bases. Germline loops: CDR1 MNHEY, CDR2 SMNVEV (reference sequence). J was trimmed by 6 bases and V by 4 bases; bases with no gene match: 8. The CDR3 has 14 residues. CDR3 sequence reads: CASSSYQGENGYTF. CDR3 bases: TGTGCCAGCAGTTCCTATCAGGGGGAAAATGGCTACACCTTC.

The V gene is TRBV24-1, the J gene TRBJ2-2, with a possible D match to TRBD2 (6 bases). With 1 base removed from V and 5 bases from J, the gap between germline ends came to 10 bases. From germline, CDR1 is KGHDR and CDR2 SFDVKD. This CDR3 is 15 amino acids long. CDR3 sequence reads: CATSDFVRGTGELFF. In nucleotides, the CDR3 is TGTGCCACCAGTGATTTTGTACGGGGGACCGGGGAGCTGTTTTTT.

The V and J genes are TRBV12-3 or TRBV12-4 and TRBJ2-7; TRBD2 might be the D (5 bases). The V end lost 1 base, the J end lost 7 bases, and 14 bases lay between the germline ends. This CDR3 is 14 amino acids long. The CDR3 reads CASSLDPTRSEQYF. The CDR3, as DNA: TGTGCCAGCAGTTTAGACCCAACTAGGAGTGAGCAGTACTTC.

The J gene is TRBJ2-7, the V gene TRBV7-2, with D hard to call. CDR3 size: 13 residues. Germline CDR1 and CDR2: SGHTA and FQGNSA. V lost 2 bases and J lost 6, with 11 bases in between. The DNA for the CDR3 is TGTGCCAGCAGCTTACAAGGGTTAGGCGAGCAGTACTTC. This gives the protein CASSLQGLGEQYF.

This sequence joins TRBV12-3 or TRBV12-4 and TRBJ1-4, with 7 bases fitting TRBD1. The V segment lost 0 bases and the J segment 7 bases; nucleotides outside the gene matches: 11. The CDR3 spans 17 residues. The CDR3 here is CASSLAQTGISREKLFF. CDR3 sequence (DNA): TGTGCCAGCAGTTTAGCCCAGACAGGGATAAGCCGTGAAAAACTGTTTTTT.